These T cell receptor beta chains were read from a single sample in a study of blood T cell repertoires in COVID-19. Sequencing was performed with immunoSEQ multiplex PCR; in TCRdb, only in-frame clones are kept and a portion is missing. The table has a few hundred thousand clones, approximately 86% seen once. Sequenced input: peripheral blood. Every receptor here comes from a woman in her 70s with COVID-19, enrolled during active disease. Each CDR3 is given with its conserved first and last residue. D genes are given only for firm matches. Only part of the rows carry a size: once, few, many, or a class if the clone is expanded.

CASSPGQGPNYGYTF TGTGCCAGCAGCCCAGGACAGGGCCCGAACTATGGCTACACCTTC TRBV14 TRBD1 - TRBJ1-2
CASSIAGGQGDTQYF TGTGCCAGCAGTATAGCGGGGGGGCAAGGAGATACGCAGTATTTT TRBV9 TRBD2 - TRBJ2-3
CASSKKGRVYATNEKLFF TGTGCCAGCAGTAAAAAAGGCAGGGTGTATGCAACTAATGAAAAACTGTTTTTT TRBV27 - - TRBJ1-4
CAWMVWGRSYEQYF TGTGCCTGGATGGTTTGGGGCCGGAGCTACGAGCAGTACTTC TRBV30 - - TRBJ2-7
CASSATRTVNIQYF TGTGCCAGCAGCGCCACTAGGACAGTAAACATTCAGTACTTC TRBV6-5 - - TRBJ2-4
CASSLTGGLYGYTF TGTGCCAGCAGCCTGACAGGGGGTCTGTATGGCTACACCTTC TRBV6-5 TRBD1 - TRBJ1-2
CASGLVQGDNSPLHF TGTGCTAGTGGTTTGGTACAGGGGGATAATTCACCCCTCCACTTT TRBV12-5 TRBD1 - TRBJ1-6
CASSQEGATRGEQYF TGTGCCAGCAGCCAGGAAGGTGCGACTAGGGGCGAGCAGTACTTC TRBV3-1/TRBV3-2 - - TRBJ2-7
CASSIGGKQAEKLFF TGTGCCAGTAGTATTGGAGGCAAGCAGGCTGAAAAACTGTTTTTT TRBV19 - - TRBJ1-4
CATSTSGETQYF TGTGCCACCTCTACATCAGGGGAGACCCAGTACTTC TRBV6-5 - - TRBJ2-5
CASSPVDRENTEAFF TGTGCCAGCTCACCAGTGGACAGGGAGAACACTGAAGCTTTCTTT TRBV18 TRBD1 few TRBJ1-1
CATSDQRGGQGSRFF TGTGCCACCAGTGACCAGCGGGGGGGCCAGGGTAGCCGGTTCTTC TRBV24-1 TRBD2 few TRBJ2-1
CASRNQVNTEAFF TGTGCCAGCAGAAACCAGGTGAACACTGAAGCTTTCTTT TRBV6-6 - - TRBJ1-1
CASRNPGAVSYEQYF TGTGCCAGCAGGAATCCAGGCGCCGTTTCCTACGAGCAGTACTTC TRBV6-5 - - TRBJ2-7
CASRMTGKTEAFF TGTGCCAGCAGAATGACAGGAAAAACTGAAGCTTTCTTT TRBV11-2 - - TRBJ1-1
CASRPGGSRTNTEAFF TGTGCCAGCAGACCGGGGGGGAGTCGAACGAACACTGAAGCTTTCTTT TRBV7-2 - - TRBJ1-1
CASSIFLAGSTDTQYF TGTGCCAGTAGTATATTCCTAGCGGGGAGCACAGATACGCAGTATTTT TRBV19 TRBD2 - TRBJ2-3
CATGRGGGNQPQHF TGTGCCACCGGGAGAGGGGGGGGCAATCAGCCCCAGCATTTT TRBV24-1 - - TRBJ1-5
CASSLGAGSNYGYTF TGCGCCAGCAGCTTGGGGGCAGGATCGAACTATGGCTACACCTTC TRBV5-1 - - TRBJ1-2
CASSMRGGDTEAFF TGTGCCAGTAGTATGCGGGGAGGAGACACTGAAGCTTTCTTT TRBV19 - - TRBJ1-1
CASSSGTEAFF TGTGCCAGCAGTTCAGGCACTGAAGCTTTCTTT TRBV28 - - TRBJ1-1
CASSSDRDTEAFF TGTGCCAGCAGCTCGGACAGAGACACTGAAGCTTTCTTT TRBV5-6 - - TRBJ1-1
CASSELEYGYTF TGTGCCAGCAGCGAATTAGAATATGGCTACACCTTC TRBV9 - - TRBJ1-2
CASSHLGQGAGEQYF TGTGCCAGCAGCCACCTGGGACAGGGGGCGGGGGAGCAGTACTTC TRBV7-8 TRBD1 few TRBJ2-7
CASSLEARVNTEAFF TGTGCCAGCAGCTTAGAGGCCAGGGTGAACACTGAAGCTTTCTTT TRBV13 - - TRBJ1-1